A selection of T cell receptor beta chains follows, all from one sample in a study of post-analysis software for immune sequencing data. TCRdb reanalysed the PCR reads using MiXCR and keeps one entry per CDR3 protein. This table has approximately 730,000 distinct CDR3 sequences, 30% appearing once. Specimen: blood. These receptors originate from a girl aged 10-17 years with multiple sclerosis. Each CDR3 is given with its conserved first and last residue. A D gene is named only where the DNA matches it firmly. Size values are once, few and many counts, or a class for expanded clones, and some rows have none.

V: TRBV24-1
size: NA
D: NA
J: TRBJ2-7
DNA: TGTGCCACCAGTGACATACAGGGAGGGGAGCAGTACTTC
CDR3: CATSDIQGGEQYF

V: TRBV5-1
size: NA
D: NA
J: TRBJ2-7
DNA: TGCGCCAGCAGCTTAATCCTACAGGGTTACGAGCAGTACTTC
CDR3: CASSLILQGYEQYF

V: TRBV12-5
size: NA
D: NA
J: TRBJ2-1
DNA: TGTGCTAGTGGTTTGGGGGGCTCCTACAATGAGCAGTTCTTC
CDR3: CASGLGGSYNEQFF

V: TRBV6-6
size: many
D: NA
J: TRBJ2-4
DNA: TGTGCCAGCAGTCCCCCCGGGGAGATAGCCAAAAACATTCAGTACTTC
CDR3: CASSPPGEIAKNIQYF

V: TRBV7-2
size: few
D: TRBD1
J: TRBJ2-1
DNA: TGTGCCAGCAGCTTGAGGACAGGGGGATCGAATGAGCAGTTCTTC
CDR3: CASSLRTGGSNEQFF

V: TRBV7-9
size: once
D: NA
J: TRBJ1-4
DNA: TGTGCCAGCAGCCGGGTTTCGGAAAAACTGTTTTTT
CDR3: CASSRVSEKLFF

V: TRBV2
size: few
D: NA
J: TRBJ2-7
DNA: TGTGCCAGCAGAGCAGGGCACCCCTACGAGCAGTACTTC
CDR3: CASRAGHPYEQYF

V: TRBV12-3/TRBV12-4
size: NA
D: NA
J: TRBJ2-1
DNA: TGTGCCAGCAGTTTAAACGACGGGGCCAGGAATGAGCAGTTCTTC
CDR3: CASSLNDGARNEQFF

V: TRBV5-6
size: NA
D: TRBD2
J: TRBJ2-1
DNA: TGTGCCAGCAGCTCCGGGAGGGCCGTGTCCTACAATGAGCAGTTCTTC
CDR3: CASSSGRAVSYNEQFF

V: TRBV6-6
size: NA
D: NA
J: TRBJ2-2
DNA: TGTGCCAGCAGTTTCAGTAGCGGGGAGCTGTTTTTT
CDR3: CASSFSSGELFF

V: TRBV20-1
size: NA
D: NA
J: TRBJ1-2
DNA: TGCAGTGCCCTGGACAGCTATGGCTACACCTTC
CDR3: CSALDSYGYTF

V: TRBV27
size: many
D: NA
J: TRBJ1-2
DNA: TGTGCCAGCAGTCCGCAGACAGGCCGGAGCGGCTACACCTTC
CDR3: CASSPQTGRSGYTF

V: TRBV29-1
size: NA
D: NA
J: TRBJ2-1
DNA: TGCAGCGTTGACCCTACCCCCAATGAGCAGTTCTTC
CDR3: CSVDPTPNEQFF

V: TRBV7-2
size: NA
D: NA
J: TRBJ2-5
DNA: TGTGCCAGCAGCTTAGTACGCGGGATAGAGACCCAGTACTTC
CDR3: CASSLVRGIETQYF

V: TRBV20-1
size: many
D: TRBD2
J: TRBJ2-5
DNA: TGCAGTGCTAGGGCCACTAGCGGGGGGCCATGGGAGACCCAGTACTTC
CDR3: CSARATSGGPWETQYF

V: TRBV7-9
size: NA
D: NA
J: TRBJ2-3
DNA: TGTGCCAGCAGCTTAGGTGTTTCGGAATTAGATACGCAGTATTTT
CDR3: CASSLGVSELDTQYF

V: TRBV6-5
size: NA
D: TRBD2
J: TRBJ2-1
DNA: TGTGCCAGCAACCGACGAGCGGGAGGATTAAGGTTGGAGTTCTTC
CDR3: CASNRRAGGLRLEFF

V: TRBV24-1
size: NA
D: TRBD2
J: TRBJ2-1
DNA: TGTGCCACCAGTGCACCTCCCGGCGGGGGTTACAATGAGCAGTTCTTC
CDR3: CATSAPPGGGYNEQFF

V: TRBV3-1
size: few
D: NA
J: TRBJ2-7
DNA: TGTGCCAGCAGCCCGAGGACTATTATGGCCTACGAGCAGTACTTC
CDR3: CASSPRTIMAYEQYF

V: TRBV5-1
size: few
D: NA
J: TRBJ1-1
DNA: TGCGCCAGCAGCTTGGCCGGGGGGGCCGGGAATGAAGCTTTCTTT
CDR3: CASSLAGGAGNEAFF

V: TRBV14
size: NA
D: NA
J: TRBJ2-7
DNA: TGTGCCAGCAGCCAAATCAACTCCTACGAGCAGTACTTC
CDR3: CASSQINSYEQYF

V: TRBV6-5
size: NA
D: NA
J: TRBJ1-5
DNA: TGTGCCAGCAGTCTTACGAGGCAGGGGCGTAATCAGCCCCAGCATTTT
CDR3: CASSLTRQGRNQPQHF

V: TRBV24-1
size: few
D: TRBD2
J: TRBJ2-3
DNA: TGTGCCACCAGTGAGCGGACTAGCGGGAGGCGGGCAGATACGCAGTATTTT
CDR3: CATSERTSGRRADTQYF

V: TRBV20-1
size: NA
D: TRBD2
J: TRBJ2-1
DNA: TGCAGTGCTAGAGGAATAGGACTAGGCATCAATGAGCAGTTCTTC
CDR3: CSARGIGLGINEQFF

V: TRBV28
size: NA
D: NA
J: TRBJ2-3
DNA: TGTGCCAGCAGCGAAGACCAACGCACAGATACGCAGTATTTT
CDR3: CASSEDQRTDTQYF

V: TRBV9
size: few
D: NA
J: TRBJ2-1
DNA: TGTGCCAGCAGCGTAGTAGAGACCCAGTACAATGAGCAGTTCTTC
CDR3: CASSVVETQYNEQFF

V: TRBV27
size: NA
D: TRBD2
J: TRBJ2-1
DNA: TGTGCCAGCAGAGAACCGACTAGCGGGAGGGCTGGGGAGCAGTTCTTC
CDR3: CASREPTSGRAGEQFF

V: TRBV6-1
size: NA
D: NA
J: TRBJ1-2
DNA: TGTGCCAGCAGTGACCCGGGGGCGGGATCGTATGGCTACACCTTC
CDR3: CASSDPGAGSYGYTF

V: TRBV5-1
size: once
D: TRBD2
J: TRBJ2-2
DNA: TGCGCCAGCACCAAGGGACTAGCGAGCACCGGGGAGCTGTTTTTT
CDR3: CASTKGLASTGELFF

V: TRBV5-1
size: NA
D: NA
J: TRBJ2-2
DNA: TGCGCCAGCAGCTTGGTGCGACTGGCGTCCGGGGAGCTGTTTTTT
CDR3: CASSLVRLASGELFF

V: TRBV12-3/TRBV12-4
size: NA
D: NA
J: TRBJ2-1
DNA: TGTGCCAGCAGACCCAGGCTTGGGGGTGAGCAGTTCTTC
CDR3: CASRPRLGGEQFF

V: TRBV20-1
size: few
D: NA
J: TRBJ2-6
DNA: TGCAGTGCGTGGACATCGCGGACTGGGGCCAACGTCCTGACTTTC
CDR3: CSAWTSRTGANVLTF

V: TRBV29-1
size: NA
D: TRBD2
J: TRBJ2-3
DNA: TGCAGCGTGATGGGGGGGACGGGACTAGGAAGCACAGATACGCAGTATTTT
CDR3: CSVMGGTGLGSTDTQYF

V: TRBV9
size: NA
D: NA
J: TRBJ2-3
DNA: TGTGCCAGCAGCCACGACCCAAACGAGGGCACAGATACGCAGTATTTT
CDR3: CASSHDPNEGTDTQYF

V: TRBV6-1
size: few
D: NA
J: TRBJ1-4
DNA: TGTGCCAGCAGTACAGGTTCGGCAACTAATGAAAAACTGTTTTTT
CDR3: CASSTGSATNEKLFF

V: TRBV7-2
size: NA
D: NA
J: TRBJ2-7
DNA: TGTGCCAGCAGCGTCGTGGCGGGGACCTACGAGCAGTACTTC
CDR3: CASSVVAGTYEQYF

V: TRBV20-1
size: few
D: NA
J: TRBJ2-3
DNA: TGCAGTGGGGTAGGAGTAGGGGCGGTGCTGGATACGCAGTATTTT
CDR3: CSGVGVGAVLDTQYF

V: TRBV5-1
size: NA
D: TRBD1
J: TRBJ1-4
DNA: TGCGCCAGCAGCTTGGAGTCAGGGGGCGCGTGGGAAAAACTGTTTTTT
CDR3: CASSLESGGAWEKLFF

V: TRBV27
size: NA
D: TRBD1
J: TRBJ2-7
DNA: TGTGCCAGCGGCCCCCGGACAGGGGTAGTCTACGAGCAGTACTTC
CDR3: CASGPRTGVVYEQYF

V: TRBV20-1
size: few
D: NA
J: TRBJ1-2
DNA: TGCAGTGCTAGAGATCACAGACTTTCTGGAGAACTATATGGCTACACCTTC
CDR3: CSARDHRLSGELYGYTF

V: TRBV4-3
size: many
D: NA
J: TRBJ2-1
DNA: TGCGCCAGCAGCCAAGGACGGGTAGCAAATGAGCAGTTCTTC
CDR3: CASSQGRVANEQFF

V: TRBV29-1
size: NA
D: NA
J: TRBJ2-7
DNA: TGCAGCGTTGACGGGACAATCCCCTACGAGCAGTACTTC
CDR3: CSVDGTIPYEQYF

V: TRBV11-1
size: few
D: NA
J: TRBJ2-1
DNA: TGTGCCAGCAGCCGCGAGTGGGTTACTCGCAATGAGCAGTTCTTC
CDR3: CASSREWVTRNEQFF

V: TRBV3-1
size: NA
D: TRBD2
J: TRBJ2-1
DNA: TGTGCCAGCAGCCAAGTCGGGACTAGCTTTAGCTCCTACAATGAGCAGTTCTTC
CDR3: CASSQVGTSFSSYNEQFF

V: TRBV27
size: few
D: TRBD2
J: TRBJ2-3
DNA: TGTGCCAGCAGTGGAGGGGGACTAGCTATTTCAGATACGCAGTATTTT
CDR3: CASSGGGLAISDTQYF

V: TRBV29-1
size: few
D: NA
J: TRBJ1-5
DNA: TGCAGCGTTGAAGAGGGGGCGCCCCTAACGCAGCATTTT
CDR3: CSVEEGAPLTQHF

V: TRBV28
size: NA
D: NA
J: TRBJ2-7
DNA: TGTGCCAGCAGTTGGGGACACCCACCTTCCATCTACGAGCAGTACTTC
CDR3: CASSWGHPPSIYEQYF

V: TRBV5-1
size: few
D: TRBD2
J: TRBJ2-7
DNA: TGCGCCAGCAGCCAGGGACTAGGGGGCTCCTACGAGCAGTACTTC
CDR3: CASSQGLGGSYEQYF

V: TRBV7-2
size: few
D: TRBD2
J: TRBJ2-5
DNA: TGTGCCAGCAGCTTAGAGCCTAGCGGGAGGGCCGGGGAGACCCAGTACTTC
CDR3: CASSLEPSGRAGETQYF

V: TRBV20-1
size: NA
D: TRBD1
J: TRBJ1-5
DNA: TGCAGTGCTAGAGATTTCAAGGACAGGGGCAATCAGCCCCAGCATTTT
CDR3: CSARDFKDRGNQPQHF

V: TRBV20-1
size: NA
D: TRBD1
J: TRBJ2-3
DNA: TGCAGTGCTCCTATGGACAGGGTCATAGGAGATACGCAGTATTTT
CDR3: CSAPMDRVIGDTQYF

V: TRBV3-1
size: NA
D: NA
J: TRBJ1-4
DNA: TGTGCCAGCAGCCATGGGAGGGCTAATGAAAAACTGTTTTTT
CDR3: CASSHGRANEKLFF

V: TRBV6-4
size: few
D: TRBD2
J: TRBJ2-3
DNA: TGTGCCATCATGTCCGACCGGGAGGGGTCTAGCACAGATACGCAGTATTTT
CDR3: CAIMSDREGSSTDTQYF

V: TRBV10-2
size: NA
D: TRBD2
J: TRBJ2-7
DNA: TGCGCCAGCTTAGTAGCGGGTGAGCAGTACTTC
CDR3: CASLVAGEQYF

V: TRBV7-8
size: NA
D: NA
J: TRBJ2-5
DNA: TGTGCCAGCAGCCTGTTATTGAGGTGGCGAGAGGCGGAGACCCAGTACTTC
CDR3: CASSLLLRWREAETQYF